Presented here are 13 T cell receptor beta chains from one specimen sequenced in a study of control samples from healthy donors and cancer patients. Assay used: immunoSEQ multiplex PCR; TCRdb lists only in-frame clones, some missing. The sample consists of approximately 170,000 clones, 70% to 90% of them appearing once. Sequences were obtained from blood. The receptors originated from a young woman in good health.

The V call is TRBV6-1, the J call TRBJ2-7; D is unclear. The length of the CDR3 is 13 residues. From germline, CDR1 is MNHNS and CDR2 SASEGT. Trimming removed 2 bases from V and 7 bases from J, with 12 bases in between. DNA for the CDR3: TGTGCCAGCAGTGAAACGGAGTCTCGGGAGCAGTACTTC. Protein product: CASSETESREQYF.

The V call is TRBV5-6, the J call TRBJ1-6; 7 positions agree with TRBD1. Germline CDR1 is SGHDT and CDR2 is YYEEEE. Trimming took 0 bases from V and 5 from J; bases not matched to a gene: 11. This CDR3 region has 18 residues. The CDR3 sequence: CASSLGSRTGPNNSPLHF. As DNA, the CDR3 is TGTGCCAGCAGCTTGGGCTCCCGGACAGGTCCCAATAATTCACCCCTCCACTTT.

Here the CDR3 reads CAAGTGMMDTIYF. CDR3 coding DNA: TGTGCCGCGGGGACAGGGATGATGGACACCATATATTTT. The chain employs TRBV7-2 and TRBJ1-3; 9 nucleotides line up with TRBD1. Germline assignment: CDR1 SGHTA and CDR2 FQGNSA. The CDR3 has 13 residues. J lost 8 bases, V lost 11 bases, and 10 bases had no gene match.

The V call is TRBV13, the J call TRBJ2-3; 8 bases are shared with TRBD1. Germline assignment: CDR1 PRHDT and CDR2 FYEKMQ (reference sequence). This CDR3 is 15 amino acids long. Germline trimming cut 3 bases from V and 6 bases from J; bases unmatched to any gene: 8. The CDR3 sequence is CASSFGQGLADTQYF. The CDR3 nucleotides are TGTGCCAGCAGCTTTGGACAGGGACTTGCGGATACGCAGTATTTT.

This clone came up a few times. V gene TRBV6-1 combines with J gene TRBJ1-6, with TRBD1 matching over 10 bases. The germline V gene has CDR1 MNHNS and CDR2 SASEGT. With 3 bases clipped from V and 9 bases from J, the junction kept 8 bases outside the gene matches. The CDR3 extends over 16 amino acids. CDR3 coding DNA: TGTGCCAGCAGTGACGGGACAGGGGTTAATTTTTCACCCCTCCACTTT. It is translated as CASSDGTGVNFSPLHF.

About this clone itself: One end of the junction varies from germline; a read error may be responsible. The CDR3 DNA follows: TGTGCTAGCAGCTTAGGGCCGACAGGTATCAATGAGCAGTTCTTC. Its protein is CASSLGPTGINEQFF. The chain recombines TRBV7-7 with TRBJ2-1; the D gene is possibly TRBD1 (6 bases). Germline CDR1 SSHAT, CDR2 FNYEAQ (reference sequence). The CDR3 length is 15 residues.

The V and J genes are TRBV5-4 and TRBJ1-6; TRBD1 might be the D (5 bases). With 4 bases removed from V and 0 bases from J, the gap between germline ends came to 11 bases. CDR1 SGHNT and CDR2 YYREEE come from the germline V gene (reference sequence). The CDR3 extends over 16 amino acids. In DNA, the CDR3 is TGTGCCAGCAGCGCTGACAGAAGCTCCTATAATTCACCCCTCCACTTT. The encoded protein is CASSADRSSYNSPLHF.

This clone has a single count. This specimen includes other DNA sequences encoding the same CDR3. The chain is built from TRBV19 and TRBJ1-1; D not resolved. CDR1 LNHDA and CDR2 SQIVND come from the germline V gene (reference sequence). There are 13 residues in the CDR3. The V end lost 2 bases, the J end lost 4 bases, and 8 bases lay between the germline ends. CDR3 protein: CASSISEGTEAFF. The CDR3 DNA follows: TGTGCCAGTAGTATAAGTGAGGGCACTGAAGCTTTCTTT.

This rearrangement joins TRBV6-5 to TRBJ2-1; D may be TRBD1 (5 bases). Germline V CDR1 and CDR2: MNHEY, SVGAGI. Between the trimmed V and J ends, which lost 0 bases and 2 bases, there was a span of 8 bases. The length of the CDR3 is 15 residues. The CDR3 DNA follows: TGTGCCAGCAGTTACTCGAAAGGGGCCTACAATGAGCAGTTCTTC. The encoded protein is CASSYSKGAYNEQFF.

V usage is TRBV5-4 and J usage is TRBJ2-2, with 7 bases lining up with TRBD1. This CDR3 has 18 residues. After removal of 3 bases from V and 2 bases from J, the junction contained 13 bases not matched to a gene. Germline values: CDR1 SGHNT, CDR2 YYREEE (reference sequence). The CDR3 coding sequence is TGTGCCAGCAGCTCCACGACTCACAGGGGCCTAAACACCGGGGAGCTGTTTTTT. It yields the protein CASSSTTHRGLNTGELFF.

The V and J genes are TRBV4-1 and TRBJ2-1, with 10 positions matching TRBD2. Germline lookup yields CDR1 MGHRA and CDR2 YSYEKL. With V trimmed by 4 bases and J by 1 base, 7 bases remained unmatched. CDR3 length: 17 amino acids. CDR3 in amino acids: CASSPRGTSESYNEQFF. The CDR3 region has the DNA TGCGCCAGCAGCCCTAGAGGGACTAGCGAGTCCTACAATGAGCAGTTCTTC.

This chain joins TRBV5-1 and TRBJ2-5; D might be TRBD2 (6 bases). The CDR3 spans 16 residues. Germline lookup yields CDR1 SGHRS and CDR2 YFSETQ. The ends were cut back, 2 bases at V and 5 bases at J, with 19 bases in the middle. CDR3 bases: TGCGCCAGCAGCTTTCGCCTAGTGGGAGGAGGGGAGACCCAGTACTTC. Amino acid sequence: CASSFRLVGGGETQYF.

The rearrangement joins TRBV7-9 to TRBJ2-7; 7 nucleotides match TRBD2. Germline-derived CDR1 and CDR2 are SEHNR and FQNEAQ (reference sequence). Losses at the gene ends were 5 bases for V and 2 bases for J; bases not matched to a gene: 21. The CDR3 length is 19 residues. As DNA, the CDR3 is TGTGCCAGCAGCCATCTTGGGGATCTTAAGACTAGCTCCCCCTACGAGCAGTACTTC. Its translation is CASSHLGDLKTSSPYEQYF.